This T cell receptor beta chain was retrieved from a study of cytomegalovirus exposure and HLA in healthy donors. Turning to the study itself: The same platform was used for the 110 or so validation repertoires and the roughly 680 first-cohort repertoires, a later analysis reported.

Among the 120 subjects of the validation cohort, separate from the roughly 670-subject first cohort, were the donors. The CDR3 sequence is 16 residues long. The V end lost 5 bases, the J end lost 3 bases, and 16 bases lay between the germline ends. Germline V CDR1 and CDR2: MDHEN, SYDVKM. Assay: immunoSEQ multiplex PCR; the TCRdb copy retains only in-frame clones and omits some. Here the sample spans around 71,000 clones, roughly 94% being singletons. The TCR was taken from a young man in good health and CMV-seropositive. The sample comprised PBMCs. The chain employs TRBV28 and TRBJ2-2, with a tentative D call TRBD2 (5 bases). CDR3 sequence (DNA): TGTGCCAGCAGTGGAATCTGGCGGGTGTACACCGGGGAGCTGTTTTTT. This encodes CASSGIWRVYTGELFF.